This paragraph reports one T cell receptor beta chain. This sample was taken from a study of blood T cell repertoires in COVID-19. Germline V gene lookup returns CDR1 WSHSY and CDR2 SAAADI. The CDR3 is 15 amino acids. Germline trimming cut 7 bases from V and 6 bases from J; bases unmatched to any gene: 12. Methods used by the authors: For nucleated cells, counts were estimated from reference gene primer amplification. The assay was immunoSEQ multiplex PCR, and TCRdb's table has in-frame clones only and misses some. Clonal size and the V and J genes are those of that table, whereas D and trimming came from the DNA. The profile covers under 50,000 clones, with around 85% appearing a single time and more than 5% taken by the ten largest.

The sample comprised peripheral blood. The clonotype originates from a middle-aged man with active COVID-19. The V gene is TRBV10-2, the J gene TRBJ2-3; 8 nucleotides align to TRBD2. The DNA for the CDR3 is TGCGCCAGCATCCCCTACAGCGGGAGTGTGGATACGCAGTATTTT. This encodes CASIPYSGSVDTQYF.